The T cell receptor beta chain described here comes from a study of identical twins. Study-level findings and limits: With beta out-of-frame sequences, excess sharing by twins was weaker. Conclusions leaned on cross-sectional statistical analysis and did not track the same donors over time. Reduced insertions were recorded for abundant cord blood beta clonotypes, with no such pattern in memory repertoires.

This clonotype turned up a few times. Its antigen remains unidentified. Germline V gene lookup returns CDR1 SNHLY and CDR2 FYNNEI. The length of the CDR3 is 17 residues. Trimming removed 0 bases from V and 0 bases from J, with 11 bases in between. TCRdb fed the 5' RACE reads into MiXCR, producing one record per CDR3 protein. This table holds 500,000 to 700,000 distinct CDR3 sequences, around 7.5% found once. The same sample was also studied in work on yellow fever vaccine responses in identical twins. This second report adds: The T cell response to vaccination in identical twins was reportedly partly convergent and partly personalized.

The V and J genes are TRBV2 and TRBJ2-2; perhaps TRBD1 as D (5 bases). Sequenced input: PBMCs. The clonotype originates from a woman younger than 30 in good health. This CDR3 is CASSEAPPGTNTGELFF. CDR3 DNA: TGTGCCAGCAGTGAAGCTCCCCCAGGGACGAACACCGGGGAGCTGTTTTTT.